This TCR beta chain was recorded in a study of human T cells and chemical hapten exposure. Study background: Small pooled library volume differences mainly caused per-sample TCR yield variation.

The study, taken as a whole, reports: PT1 expanded TCR counts correlated positively with patch test score.

A single record per CDR3 protein comes from TCRdb applying MiXCR to the RACE reads. The sample includes more than 85,000 distinct CDR3 sequences, roughly a tenth of them seen just once. To note about this clonotype: The antigen is not known.

The sample's time point: patch test 2, 6 weeks after DPC sensitization. Treatment meaning: therapeutic diphenylcyclopropenone sensitization with weekly scalp DPC. Each patch test followed a blood draw. With V trimmed by 2 bases and J by 5 bases, 4 bases remained unmatched. The CDR3 spans 14 residues. Germline V lookup: CDR1 SGHVS, CDR2 FQNEAQ. Material: whole blood, obtained in connection with sensitization to the hapten diphenylcyclopropenone (DPC). This TCR was recovered from a woman in her 40s with alopecia areata. Some clones in this sample may be carry-over from other donors' samples. The chain recombines TRBV7-8 with TRBJ2-7, with 9 nucleotides matching TRBD1. This CDR3 is CASSLLQGANEQYF. The CDR3 DNA reads as TGTGCCAGCAGCTTACTACAGGGGGCTAACGAGCAGTACTTC.